The rows below give T cell receptor beta chains drawn from one sample of a study of CD8+CD57+ T cells in acquired aplastic anemia. In TCRdb, the reads were re-called with MiXCR into one record per CDR3 protein. The sample includes 250,000 to 350,000 distinct CDR3 sequences, approximately 60% of them seen just once. Material for sequencing was sorted CD4+, CD8+, or CD8+CD57+ T cells (not recorded which) from PBMCs. These receptors all come from a human donor with aplastic anemia. The CDR3 runs from the conserved cysteine through the conserved F or W. Fields, in order: CDR3 DNA, CDR3 protein, V gene, clone size, D gene, J gene, CDR3 length. A D gene is named only where the DNA matches it firmly. Expanded clones are given a class, and other clones once, few, many or no size at all.

CDR3nt: TGTGCCAGCAGCGTAGGACTGTATAATTCACCCCTCCACTTT
CDR3aa: CASSVGLYNSPLHF
v_gene: TRBV9
abundance: once
d_gene: NA
j_gene: TRBJ1-6
len: 14

CDR3nt: TGTGCCAGTAGTCGGAGGGGGCCCTACGAGCAGTACTTC
CDR3aa: CASSRRGPYEQYF
v_gene: TRBV19
abundance: few
d_gene: NA
j_gene: TRBJ2-7
len: 13

CDR3nt: TGTGCCAGCTCACCACTAGATGAAGCTTTCTTT
CDR3aa: CASSPLDEAFF
v_gene: TRBV18
abundance: many
d_gene: NA
j_gene: TRBJ1-1
len: 11

CDR3nt: TGTGCCAGCAGTTTCCCCGGGACTAGCGGTGGGGGGTCTGGGGCCAACGTCCTGACTTTC
CDR3aa: CASSFPGTSGGGSGANVLTF
v_gene: TRBV9
abundance: once
d_gene: TRBD2
j_gene: TRBJ2-6
len: 20

CDR3nt: TGTGCCAGCAGCCTTCCCTGGAACGGGACTAGTATAGATGAGCAGTTCTTC
CDR3aa: CASSLPWNGTSIDEQFF
v_gene: TRBV7-6
abundance: NA
d_gene: TRBD2
j_gene: TRBJ2-1
len: 17

CDR3nt: TGCAGCGTGGAAGAGGTGGGGGCGGGTACATTTTATGAGCAGTTCTTC
CDR3aa: CSVEEVGAGTFYEQFF
v_gene: TRBV29-1
abundance: few
d_gene: NA
j_gene: TRBJ2-1
len: 16

CDR3nt: TGTGCCAGCAGCGCAAGATGGGGGGACGAGCAGTACTTC
CDR3aa: CASSARWGDEQYF
v_gene: TRBV9
abundance: NA
d_gene: NA
j_gene: TRBJ2-7
len: 13

CDR3nt: TGCAGTGCTAGAGATTCCTCGCGGGAGGCCTACAATGAGCAGTTCTTC
CDR3aa: CSARDSSREAYNEQFF
v_gene: TRBV20-1
abundance: few
d_gene: TRBD2
j_gene: TRBJ2-1
len: 16

CDR3nt: TGCAGCGTTGCAGTTCTCTCGGGTGGCGGGAGAGGCTACGAGCAGTACTTC
CDR3aa: CSVAVLSGGGRGYEQYF
v_gene: TRBV29-1
abundance: many
d_gene: TRBD2
j_gene: TRBJ2-7
len: 17

CDR3nt: TGTGCCAGCAGCTTGGACCCCGCCAGGGTAACAACCCAGTACTTC
CDR3aa: CASSLDPARVTTQYF
v_gene: TRBV7-8
abundance: NA
d_gene: NA
j_gene: TRBJ2-5
len: 15

CDR3nt: TGTGCCATCAGTGGACTCAGCTCCTACAATGAGCAGTTCTTC
CDR3aa: CAISGLSSYNEQFF
v_gene: TRBV10-3
abundance: once
d_gene: NA
j_gene: TRBJ2-1
len: 14

CDR3nt: TGTGCCAGTAGTACCGGACAGGATCAGCCCCAGCATTTT
CDR3aa: CASSTGQDQPQHF
v_gene: TRBV19
abundance: NA
d_gene: TRBD1
j_gene: TRBJ1-5
len: 13

CDR3nt: TGTGCCAGCAGCCAATGGACAGGTGCCGATCAGCCCCAGCATTTT
CDR3aa: CASSQWTGADQPQHF
v_gene: TRBV7-2
abundance: NA
d_gene: TRBD1
j_gene: TRBJ1-5
len: 15

CDR3nt: TGTGCCAGCAGCTGGGGGGACAGCCGCCGGGAGCAGTACTTC
CDR3aa: CASSWGDSRREQYF
v_gene: TRBV7-9
abundance: NA
d_gene: NA
j_gene: TRBJ2-7
len: 14

CDR3nt: TGTGCCAGCAGTCTGGCGGCGGCCGAGCAGTACTTC
CDR3aa: CASSLAAAEQYF
v_gene: TRBV12-3/TRBV12-4
abundance: NA
d_gene: NA
j_gene: TRBJ2-7
len: 12

CDR3nt: TGCAGTGCTAGGCGGCAGGGAGCCTACGAGCAGTACTTC
CDR3aa: CSARRQGAYEQYF
v_gene: TRBV20-1
abundance: few
d_gene: NA
j_gene: TRBJ2-7
len: 13

CDR3nt: TGTGCCAGCTCATGGGACAGGGTGGACGAGCAGTACTTC
CDR3aa: CASSWDRVDEQYF
v_gene: TRBV18
abundance: NA
d_gene: TRBD1
j_gene: TRBJ2-7
len: 13

CDR3nt: TGTGCCAGCAGTCCAGCTAGCACAGATACGCAGTATTTT
CDR3aa: CASSPASTDTQYF
v_gene: TRBV12-3/TRBV12-4
abundance: once
d_gene: NA
j_gene: TRBJ2-3
len: 13

CDR3nt: TGTGCCAGCAGCCTTCTAACAGGGTTCGGCTACACCTTC
CDR3aa: CASSLLTGFGYTF
v_gene: TRBV12-3/TRBV12-4
abundance: many
d_gene: NA
j_gene: TRBJ1-2
len: 13

CDR3nt: TGCAGTGCCAAAGGGGCTTCCACAGGGTTCCGGGATGGCTACACCTTC
CDR3aa: CSAKGASTGFRDGYTF
v_gene: TRBV20-1
abundance: many
d_gene: NA
j_gene: TRBJ1-2
len: 16

CDR3nt: TGCAGCGCACAGGGACAGGAGGGGGAAGCTTTCTTT
CDR3aa: CSAQGQEGEAFF
v_gene: TRBV29-1
abundance: few
d_gene: TRBD1
j_gene: TRBJ1-1
len: 12

CDR3nt: TGTGCCAGCAGCTTAGGGGGGGAGGGCCATGAGCAGTTCTTC
CDR3aa: CASSLGGEGHEQFF
v_gene: TRBV7-9
abundance: many
d_gene: TRBD2
j_gene: TRBJ2-1
len: 14

CDR3nt: TGTGCCAGCAGTTCGCCGCGGACAGGGAAAGAGACCCAGTACTTC
CDR3aa: CASSSPRTGKETQYF
v_gene: TRBV25-1
abundance: few
d_gene: TRBD1
j_gene: TRBJ2-5
len: 15

CDR3nt: TGTGCCAGCAGTAGGGGCAGCGGACTAGCGGGAACCAATGAGCAGTTCTTC
CDR3aa: CASSRGSGLAGTNEQFF
v_gene: TRBV6-4
abundance: NA
d_gene: TRBD2
j_gene: TRBJ2-1
len: 17

CDR3nt: TGTGCCAGCAGCTTAGCTGCGGGGACGGACTTATACTTC
CDR3aa: CASSLAAGTDLYF
v_gene: TRBV7-8
abundance: few
d_gene: NA
j_gene: TRBJ2-5
len: 13

CDR3nt: TGTGCCAGCAGACAAGGGCCCACAGATACGCAGTATTTT
CDR3aa: CASRQGPTDTQYF
v_gene: TRBV2
abundance: many
d_gene: NA
j_gene: TRBJ2-3
len: 13

CDR3nt: TGTGCCAGCAGCTTGGGACAGATTATCGCAAATGAGCAGTTCTTC
CDR3aa: CASSLGQIIANEQFF
v_gene: TRBV7-9
abundance: NA
d_gene: TRBD1
j_gene: TRBJ2-1
len: 15

CDR3nt: TGCAGTAGTTCCTCAGGGGGCGCGGTGAACACTGAAGCTTTCTTT
CDR3aa: CSSSSGGAVNTEAFF
v_gene: TRBV20-1
abundance: NA
d_gene: TRBD1
j_gene: TRBJ1-1
len: 15

CDR3nt: TGTGCCAGCAGCTTATGGGGGAGGGATACGCAGTATTTT
CDR3aa: CASSLWGRDTQYF
v_gene: TRBV7-2
abundance: many
d_gene: NA
j_gene: TRBJ2-3
len: 13

CDR3nt: TGTGCCACCAGTGATCCCTTTGGGCCGAACAATGAGCAGTTCTTC
CDR3aa: CATSDPFGPNNEQFF
v_gene: TRBV24-1
abundance: once
d_gene: NA
j_gene: TRBJ2-1
len: 15

CDR3nt: TGTGCCAGCAGCGCGGTTAACGAGCAGTACTTC
CDR3aa: CASSAVNEQYF
v_gene: TRBV6-5
abundance: few
d_gene: NA
j_gene: TRBJ2-7
len: 11

CDR3nt: TGTGCCAGCTCACCCCCGGGAGCGGCGAGCTCCTACGAGCAGTACTTC
CDR3aa: CASSPPGAASSYEQYF
v_gene: TRBV18
abundance: many
d_gene: NA
j_gene: TRBJ2-7
len: 16

CDR3nt: TGTGCCAGCAGCAGGACAGGGGGCTCCCACGAGCAGTACTTC
CDR3aa: CASSRTGGSHEQYF
v_gene: TRBV7-6
abundance: few
d_gene: TRBD1
j_gene: TRBJ2-7
len: 14

CDR3nt: TGTGCCAGCAGCCACGGTAATAATTCACCCCTCCACTTT
CDR3aa: CASSHGNNSPLHF
v_gene: TRBV3-1
abundance: many
d_gene: NA
j_gene: TRBJ1-6
len: 13

CDR3nt: TGTGCCAGCAGCTTGGCTCAGCCTAACTATGGCTACACCTTC
CDR3aa: CASSLAQPNYGYTF
v_gene: TRBV5-6
abundance: many
d_gene: NA
j_gene: TRBJ1-2
len: 14

CDR3nt: TGTGCCAGTAGCACGGGGTTTGTGGGGGGCGCGGTGAACACTGAAGCTTTCTTT
CDR3aa: CASSTGFVGGAVNTEAFF
v_gene: TRBV15
abundance: NA
d_gene: NA
j_gene: TRBJ1-1
len: 18

CDR3nt: TGTGCCAGCAGTTACGTGGGGGAGCAGTTCTTC
CDR3aa: CASSYVGEQFF
v_gene: TRBV6-2/TRBV6-3
abundance: NA
d_gene: NA
j_gene: TRBJ2-1
len: 11

CDR3nt: TGTGCCAGCAGGACACCCTTGGGGTACTATGGCTACACCTTC
CDR3aa: CASRTPLGYYGYTF
v_gene: TRBV6-5
abundance: once
d_gene: NA
j_gene: TRBJ1-2
len: 14

CDR3nt: TGCGCCAGCAGTTCCGGGACAGCCTATTCACCCCTCCACTTT
CDR3aa: CASSSGTAYSPLHF
v_gene: TRBV5-1
abundance: NA
d_gene: TRBD1
j_gene: TRBJ1-6
len: 14

CDR3nt: TGCAGTGCTAGGGCAGCAGCCCACAGGGCAGATACGCAGCATTTT
CDR3aa: CSARAAAHRADTQHF
v_gene: TRBV20-1
abundance: NA
d_gene: NA
j_gene: TRBJ1-5
len: 15

CDR3nt: TGTGCCAGCAGCTTAGCCAGGTTTGAGACCCAGTACTTC
CDR3aa: CASSLARFETQYF
v_gene: TRBV12-3/TRBV12-4
abundance: NA
d_gene: NA
j_gene: TRBJ2-5
len: 13

CDR3nt: TGTGCCAGCTCACCAAAGGGACTAGCGGTCAATGAGCAGTTCTTC
CDR3aa: CASSPKGLAVNEQFF
v_gene: TRBV18
abundance: many
d_gene: TRBD2
j_gene: TRBJ2-1
len: 15

CDR3nt: TGCAGTGCTAACTCACAGGGCCTCGGCTATGGCTACACCTTC
CDR3aa: CSANSQGLGYGYTF
v_gene: TRBV20-1
abundance: NA
d_gene: NA
j_gene: TRBJ1-2
len: 14

CDR3nt: TGCAGCGTCGTCGGACGGAACTATGGCTACACCTTC
CDR3aa: CSVVGRNYGYTF
v_gene: TRBV29-1
abundance: NA
d_gene: NA
j_gene: TRBJ1-2
len: 12

CDR3nt: TGTGCCAGCAACCATGGACAAGAGACCCAGTACTTC
CDR3aa: CASNHGQETQYF
v_gene: TRBV7-9
abundance: few
d_gene: NA
j_gene: TRBJ2-5
len: 12

CDR3nt: TGCAGTGCTAGAGATTACAGGGAGCTGATTTTT
CDR3aa: CSARDYRELIF
v_gene: TRBV20-1
abundance: NA
d_gene: NA
j_gene: TRBJ2-2
len: 11

CDR3nt: TGTGCCAGCAGCCAGCCGGGACAGGGCGTCTACAATGAGCAGTTCTTC
CDR3aa: CASSQPGQGVYNEQFF
v_gene: TRBV9
abundance: many
d_gene: TRBD1
j_gene: TRBJ2-1
len: 16

CDR3nt: TGTGCCACCAGTGATACTAGCGGGAGTTCGGATACGCAGTATTTT
CDR3aa: CATSDTSGSSDTQYF
v_gene: TRBV24-1
abundance: many
d_gene: TRBD2
j_gene: TRBJ2-3
len: 15

CDR3nt: TGTGCCAGCAGCCGCCCAGATACGCAGTATTTT
CDR3aa: CASSRPDTQYF
v_gene: TRBV12-3/TRBV12-4
abundance: NA
d_gene: NA
j_gene: TRBJ2-3
len: 11

CDR3nt: TGTGCCACCAGCATTTACAGGGGGGGTTACGAGCAGTACTTC
CDR3aa: CATSIYRGGYEQYF
v_gene: TRBV15
abundance: few
d_gene: NA
j_gene: TRBJ2-7
len: 14

CDR3nt: TGTGCCAGCACGACCGGGCCGAGCTCCTACAATGAGCAGTTCTTC
CDR3aa: CASTTGPSSYNEQFF
v_gene: TRBV7-6
abundance: NA
d_gene: NA
j_gene: TRBJ2-1
len: 15

CDR3nt: TGTGCCAGCAGCTTGGTCGGCAGGGACTACGAGCAGTACTTC
CDR3aa: CASSLVGRDYEQYF
v_gene: TRBV5-5
abundance: few
d_gene: NA
j_gene: TRBJ2-7
len: 14

CDR3nt: TGTGCCAGCAGCCCGGGACTGCTAGTGGTCGAGACCCAGTACTTC
CDR3aa: CASSPGLLVVETQYF
v_gene: TRBV14
abundance: NA
d_gene: NA
j_gene: TRBJ2-5
len: 15